This TCR beta chain was found in a study of blood T cell repertoires in COVID-19. Across the whole study: Sources were T cells, B-cell-depleted T cells, or PBMCs; the material itself was cDNA or gDNA.

V lost 0 bases, J lost 0 bases, and 2 bases stayed unmatched. The CDR3 runs 16 residues. Germline V gene data show CDR1 as SGHRS and CDR2 as YFSETQ. Original processing methods: How many nucleated cells were present was estimated from reference gene primer amplification. Method: immunoSEQ multiplex PCR; TCRdb's copy keeps in-frame clones and lacks some. V, J and clone size derive from that table, while D and trimming were established from the DNA sequence. The sample includes about 56,000 clones, about 89% seen only once; the top ten take around 18%. This clone was detected once. The chain joins TRBV5-1 to TRBJ1-2; 10 nucleotides align to TRBD1. The receptor's source is a human donor in a cohort sampled during active COVID-19. Sequences were obtained from peripheral blood. The CDR3 DNA follows: TGCGCCAGCAGCTTGGGACAGGGGGCTCCTAACTATGGCTACACCTTC. Its translation: CASSLGQGAPNYGYTF.